This section outlines one T cell receptor (beta chain) sequence together with its context. Its antigen is currently unknown. These data originate in a study of cytomegalovirus exposure and HLA in healthy donors. Study results and caveats: In a later analysis, several top co-occurrence clusters appeared linked to parvovirus B19, influenza, CMV and Epstein-Barr virus. The study dropped some indistinguishable V segments, TRBV6-2 and TRBV6-3 among them.

Germline lookup yields CDR1 LGHNT and CDR2 FRNRAP. V was trimmed by 7 bases and J by 5 bases, leaving 11 bases between them. The CDR3 runs 13 residues. PCR amplification relied on 60 Vbeta primers (plus 13 Jbeta primers). Authors' analysis steps: A later analysis tallied about 80 million unique TCR beta chains, approximately 11 million of them shared. The data were produced by immunoSEQ multiplex PCR, yet TCRdb's version contains in-frame clones alone and is incomplete. V, J and clone size were drawn from that table, and D and trimming were deduced from the DNA. The sample has a few hundred thousand clones; 70% to 80% are singletons.

The receptor was isolated from a woman under 40 in good health and CMV-seronegative. The chain links TRBV12-5 to TRBJ2-2; no reliable D call. The material sequenced was PBMCs. This CDR3 is CASALTGTGELFF. The CDR3 DNA reads as TGTGCTAGTGCCCTCACGGGTACCGGGGAGCTGTTTTTT.